This T cell receptor (beta chain) is from a study of CD8 T cells in ankylosing spondylitis. Note on this clonotype: Its antigen is still unknown.

Trimming cost V 5 bases and J 4 bases; bases outside gene matches: 4. CDR3 length: 13 amino acids. CDR1 is DFQATT, CDR2 SNEGSKA, per germline (reference sequence). General study results and limits: Clones tied to disease were said to be significantly enriched in matched ankylosing spondylitis synovial fluid.

TCRdb re-called the 5' RACE reads through MiXCR, storing one row per CDR3 protein. This table has 340,000 or so distinct CDR3 sequences, 14% to 15% appearing once. The J gene is TRBJ2-5, the V gene TRBV20-1; 10 positions match TRBD1. The source of this sequence is a male donor with ankylosing spondylitis or in good health (not recorded which). The sequenced material came from blood, either unsorted or a sorted T cell fraction (not recorded which). CDR3 residues: CSARTGGRETQYF. CDR3 sequence (DNA): TGCAGTGCTCGGACAGGGGGTCGAGAGACCCAGTACTTC.